This T cell receptor beta chain is from a study of radiation and T cells in renal cell carcinoma. Findings and limits, study-wide: In blood, top tumor clones expanded by 2 weeks, shrinking by 4.

The length of the CDR3 is 11 residues. With 5 bases removed from V and 3 bases from J, the gap between germline ends came to 1 base. Germline V CDR1 and CDR2: MNHEY, SVGAGI. Clones were sequenced by immunoSEQ multiplex PCR, and TCRdb holds only the in-frame ones, with some missing. The table lists some 130,000 clones, 81% of them singletons. Comment on this clone: Its specificity is unknown.

Time point reported: blood 2 weeks post-SBRT. Specified treatment: 15 Gy SBRT to primary tumor, nephrectomy 4 weeks later. The material sequenced was blood, taken from a patient whose treatment included radiotherapy and nephrectomy. This sequence originates from a woman aged 55-70 years with renal cell carcinoma. The chain carries TRBV6-5 and TRBJ2-2; D is undetermined. This CDR3 is CASSDTGELFF. Written as DNA, the CDR3 is TGTGCCAGCAGTGACACCGGGGAGCTGTTTTTT.